A single T cell receptor beta chain is shown here with its context. Its specificity is unknown. Distinct nucleotide sequences in the sample also encode this CDR3. Some clones are missing from TCRdb's copy, which holds only in-frame ones; the method was immunoSEQ multiplex PCR. The sample yields about 2.4 million clones, over 85% seen once. This entry is derived from a study of shared clonotypes between healthy human individuals. General study results and limits: Clonotype sharing across several donors was observed for 4.5% to 6.5% of naive CD4 clonotypes. Inspection by rarefaction showed sorted-subset sequencing to be incomplete despite large depth. Non-shared clonotypes had lower generation probabilities than clonotypes shared by all four sorted-subset donors.

Germline V gene lookup returns CDR1 KGHSH and CDR2 LQKENI. Trimming removed 3 bases from V and 1 base from J; junction bases left unmatched: 2. CDR3 length: 15 residues. Sequencing was carried out using naive CD4+ T cells from PBMCs. The subset: CD45RA+ positively selected. The chain employs TRBV18 and TRBJ2-2; 7 bases agree with TRBD1. This sequence was found in a man aged 18 to 30 in good health. Some clones in this sample may be carry-over from other donors' samples. As DNA, the CDR3 is TGTGCCAGCTCACCGAGGACAGGGAACACCGGGGAGCTGTTTTTT. Residues: CASSPRTGNTGELFF. The whole variable domain, remainder taken from reference TRBV18 and TRBJ2-2, is NAGVMQNPRHLVRRRGQEARLRCSPMKGHSHVYWYRQLPEEGLKFMVYLQKENIIDESGMPKERFSAEFPKEGPSILRIQQVVRGDSAAYFCASSPRTGNTGELFFGEGSRLTVL.